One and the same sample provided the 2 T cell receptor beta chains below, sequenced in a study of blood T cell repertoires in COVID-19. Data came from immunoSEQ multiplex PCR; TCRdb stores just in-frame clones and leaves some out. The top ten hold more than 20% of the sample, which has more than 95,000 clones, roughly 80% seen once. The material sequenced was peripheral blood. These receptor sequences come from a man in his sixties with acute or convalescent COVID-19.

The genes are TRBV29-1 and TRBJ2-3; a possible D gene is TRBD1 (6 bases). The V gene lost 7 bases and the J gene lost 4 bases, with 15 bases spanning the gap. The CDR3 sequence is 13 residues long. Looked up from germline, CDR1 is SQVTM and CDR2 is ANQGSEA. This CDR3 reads CSAPGHWADTQYF. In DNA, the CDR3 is TGCAGCGCACCGGGACATTGGGCAGATACGCAGTATTTT.

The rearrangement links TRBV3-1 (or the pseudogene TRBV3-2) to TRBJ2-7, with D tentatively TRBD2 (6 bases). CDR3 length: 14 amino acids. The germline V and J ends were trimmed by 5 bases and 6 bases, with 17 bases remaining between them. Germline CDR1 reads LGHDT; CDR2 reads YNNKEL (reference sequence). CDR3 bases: TGTGCCAGCAGCGAATCGGGACCGGGGGTCGAGCAGTACTTC. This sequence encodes CASSESGPGVEQYF.